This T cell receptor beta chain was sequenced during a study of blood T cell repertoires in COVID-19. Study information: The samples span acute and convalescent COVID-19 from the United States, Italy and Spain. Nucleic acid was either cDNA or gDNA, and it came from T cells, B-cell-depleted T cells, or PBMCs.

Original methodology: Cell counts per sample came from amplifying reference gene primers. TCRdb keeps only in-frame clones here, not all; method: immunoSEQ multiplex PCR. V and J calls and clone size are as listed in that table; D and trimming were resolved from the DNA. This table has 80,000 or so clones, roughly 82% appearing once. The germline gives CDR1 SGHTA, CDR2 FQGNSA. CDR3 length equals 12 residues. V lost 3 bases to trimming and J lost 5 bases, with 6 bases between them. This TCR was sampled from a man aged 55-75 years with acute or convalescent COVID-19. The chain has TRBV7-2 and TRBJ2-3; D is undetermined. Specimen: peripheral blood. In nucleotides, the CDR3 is TGTGCCAGCAGCTTGAGCCGAGATACGCAGTATTTT. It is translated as CASSLSRDTQYF.